Below are 30 T cell receptor beta chains sequenced from a single sample in a study of Ad26.COV2.S vaccination and SARS-CoV-2 variants. Sequencing was performed with immunoSEQ multiplex PCR; in TCRdb, only in-frame clones are kept and a portion is missing. The data show 330,000 or so clones, about nine tenths seen once. Specified treatment: 15 to 20 received Ad26.COV2.S at low or high dose, single or two shots; 5 received placebo; per-sample allocation not given. Specimens were obtained on day 63 following the first vaccine or placebo injection. The sample here was peripheral blood, taken in a trial of Ad26.COV2.S vaccine versus placebo. These receptors were collected from a person aged 18-65 years who received the Ad26.COV2.S COVID-19 vaccine or a placebo.

The table lists this clone with a few counts. This chain joins TRBV4-2 and TRBJ2-2; tentative D call: TRBD2 (6 bases). Germline-derived CDR1 and CDR2 are LGHNA and YNFKEQ. The CDR3 spans 17 residues. Trimming took off 0 bases at V and 3 bases at J, with 14 bases between the two ends. The CDR3 sequence is CASSQEGLATYTGELFF. CDR3 DNA: TGTGCCAGCAGCCAAGAGGGCCTAGCGACCTACACCGGGGAGCTGTTTTTT.

The chain links TRBV25-1 to TRBJ1-1; TRBD1 might be the D (6 bases). The CDR3 consists of 13 residues. Germline CDR1 reads MGHDK; CDR2 reads SYGVNS. V was pared by 0 bases and J by 11 bases, with 13 bases between. The CDR3 sequence is CASSEYSKGGAFF. The CDR3 nucleotides read TGTGCCAGCAGTGAATATTCCAAGGGGGGGGCTTTCTTT.

The rearrangement uses TRBV7-6 and TRBJ2-1, with 9 positions matching TRBD2. CDR3 length equals 17 residues. After removal of 1 base from V and 3 bases from J, the junction contained 7 bases not matched to a gene. Germline V lookup: CDR1 SGHVS, CDR2 FNYEAQ. In DNA, the CDR3 is TGTGCCAGCAGCTTAGGTGGGTGGCGGGAGGGCTACAATGAGCAGTTCTTC. Translated: CASSLGGWREGYNEQFF.

This clone was recorded once. CDR3: CASSLTQHQQETQYF. CDR3 bases: TGTGCCAGCAGCTTAACGCAACACCAACAAGAGACCCAGTACTTC. The chain carries TRBV7-3 and TRBJ2-5, with no clear D. The CDR3 length is 15 residues. The germline V gene encodes CDR1 SGHTA and CDR2 FQGTGA. Trimming left V 0 bases short and J 2 bases short, with 10 bases between.

This chain connects TRBV7-3 to TRBJ2-3, with 8 bases aligning to TRBD2. This CDR3 spans 15 amino acids. CDR1 and CDR2 from the germline V gene are SGHTA and FQGTGA. V lost 1 base, J lost 3 bases, and 3 bases stayed unmatched. This CDR3 is CASSLNPGGTDTQYF. The DNA for the CDR3 is TGTGCCAGCAGCTTAAATCCGGGAGGGACAGATACGCAGTATTTT. The whole variable domain, filled in from reference TRBV7-3 and TRBJ2-3, reads GAGVSQTPSNKVTEKGKYVELRCDPISGHTALYWYRQSLGQGPEFLIYFQGTGAADDSGLPNDRFFAVRPEGSVSTLKIQRTERGDSAVYLCASSLNPGGTDTQYFGPGTRLTVL.

The V and J genes are TRBV4-2 and TRBJ1-2; D remains ambiguous. The germline V gene has CDR1 LGHNA and CDR2 YNFKEQ. V was pared by 4 bases and J by 5 bases, with 8 bases between. The CDR3 is made up of 12 amino acids. In DNA form, the CDR3 reads TGTGCCAGCAGCCCACTGAAGTATGGCTACACCTTC. This translates into CASSPLKYGYTF.

The chain recombines TRBV19 with TRBJ2-2; D might be TRBD1 (6 bases). Trimming shortened V by 5 bases and J by 6 bases, and 13 bases separated the two germline ends. In germline, CDR1 is LNHDA, CDR2 SQIVND (reference sequence). The CDR3 spans 14 residues. CDR3 DNA: TGTGCCAGTAGTGTCACAGGGAATCCCGGGGAGCTGTTTTTT. Its translation is CASSVTGNPGELFF.

This rearrangement joins TRBV7-2 to TRBJ2-5; a possible D gene is TRBD1 (5 bases). The CDR3 contains 14 residues. V lost 1 base to trimming and J lost 4 bases, with 10 bases between them. The V gene's germline CDR1 is SGHTA and CDR2 FQGNSA. CDR3 DNA sequence: TGTGCCAGCAGCTTAGGGGGCGCGCGAGAGACCCAGTACTTC. This encodes CASSLGGARETQYF.

V and J are TRBV9 and TRBJ1-5, with D perhaps TRBD1 (5 bases). The length of the CDR3 is 15 residues. Germline V CDR1 and CDR2: SGDLS, YYNGEE. Trimming left V 0 bases short and J 9 bases short, with 16 bases between. CDR3 sequence reads: CASSVEAGGRAPQHF. The CDR3 DNA is TGTGCCAGCAGCGTAGAGGCCGGGGGGAGGGCGCCCCAGCATTTT.

This rearrangement joins TRBV19 to TRBJ1-1; D is undetermined. CDR1 LNHDA and CDR2 SQIVND come from the germline V gene (reference sequence). Trimming left V 10 bases short and J 0 bases short, with 12 bases between. CDR3 size: 13 residues. This chain's CDR3 is CATGRTMNTEAFF. CDR3 bases: TGTGCCACCGGGAGAACGATGAACACTGAAGCTTTCTTT.

The CDR3: CASSCFEPGDGYEQYV. In nucleotides, the CDR3 is TGTGCCAGCAGTTGCTTTGAACCAGGGGACGGATACGAGCAGTACGTC. This chain connects TRBV6-8 to TRBJ2-7; maybe TRBD1 (6 bases). CDR3 length equals 16 residues. CDR1 is MNHGY, CDR2 SAAAGT, per germline. V was cut by 4 bases and J by 4 bases, with 20 bases left in between.

The V gene is TRBV3-1 (or the pseudogene TRBV3-2), the J gene TRBJ1-2, with D unclear. The germline gives CDR1 LGHDT, CDR2 YNNKEL (reference sequence). The CDR3 totals 13 residues. The V end was cut by 1 base, the J end by 4 bases, with 7 bases between. The DNA for the CDR3 is TGTGCCAGCAGCCAAGCCTCCGTCTATGGCTACACCTTC. This encodes CASSQASVYGYTF.

The gene calls are TRBV19 and TRBJ2-7; D is possibly TRBD1 or TRBD2 (5 bases each). Per germline, CDR1 LNHDA and CDR2 SQIVND (reference sequence). The CDR3 covers 13 residues. The V end was cut by 10 bases, the J end by 3 bases, with 16 bases between. CDR3 bases: TGTGCCACAGGGCAGGGTAGCGACTACGAGCAGTACTTC. Its translation is CATGQGSDYEQYF.

The V call is TRBV29-1, the J call TRBJ2-1; D is tentatively TRBD1 or TRBD2 (5 bases each). The CDR3 extends over 12 amino acids. V lost 5 bases to trimming and J lost 4 bases, with 9 bases between them. In germline, CDR1 is SQVTM, CDR2 ANQGSEA. CDR3 DNA: TGCAGCGTTCGGGACGGTTACAATGAGCAGTTCTTC. Protein sequence: CSVRDGYNEQFF.

This clone was picked up one time. This chain links TRBV4-1 with TRBJ1-4; D ambiguous. There are 17 residues in the CDR3. Looked up from germline, CDR1 is MGHRA and CDR2 is YSYEKL. V lost 0 bases, J lost 0 bases, and 11 bases lay in between. The chain's CDR3 is CASSQDMVRTTNEKLFF. DNA of the CDR3: TGCGCCAGCAGCCAAGATATGGTGAGGACAACTAATGAAAAACTGTTTTTT.

This clone was seen just once. The genes are TRBV19 and TRBJ1-2, with no clear D. The germline CDR1 and CDR2 sequences are LNHDA and SQIVND (reference sequence). The CDR3 loop spans 12 amino acids. V lost 7 bases and J 5 bases, leaving 11 bases between the germline ends. CDR3 protein: CASTIGRYGYTF. In nucleotides, the CDR3 is TGTGCCAGTACCATCGGACGATATGGCTACACCTTC.

The chain carries TRBV29-1 and TRBJ1-6; 7 nucleotides match TRBD1. Germline V gene lookup returns CDR1 SQVTM and CDR2 ANQGSEA. Germline trimming cut 4 bases from V and 0 bases from J; bases unmatched to any gene: 9. CDR3 size: 17 residues. CDR3 sequence reads: CSVVYPGQSSYNSPLHF. For the CDR3, the DNA is TGCAGCGTTGTATATCCGGGACAGAGCTCCTATAATTCACCCCTCCACTTT.

This rearrangement joins TRBV7-3 to TRBJ2-5; 10 bases are shared with TRBD1. Losses at the gene ends were 5 bases for V and 5 bases for J; bases not matched to a gene: 11. CDR1 SGHTA and CDR2 FQGTGA come from the germline V gene. This CDR3 spans 16 amino acids. The chain's CDR3 is CASSILPTGGMETQYF. The CDR3, as DNA: TGTGCCAGCAGCATACTACCGACAGGGGGCATGGAGACCCAGTACTTC. The entire variable domain, with the rest obtained from reference TRBV7-3 and TRBJ2-5, is as follows: GAGVSQTPSNKVTEKGKYVELRCDPISGHTALYWYRQSLGQGPEFLIYFQGTGAADDSGLPNDRFFAVRPEGSVSTLKIQRTERGDSAVYLCASSILPTGGMETQYFGPGTRLLVL.

The chain employs TRBV5-6 and TRBJ2-1; 8 nucleotides match TRBD2. Per the germline V gene, CDR1 is SGHDT and CDR2 is YYEEEE. J lost 9 bases, V lost 3 bases, and 14 bases had no gene match. This CDR3 has 16 residues. CDR3 residues: CASSYQGLVIFAEQFF. The DNA of the CDR3 is TGTGCCAGCAGCTACCAGGGACTAGTAATTTTCGCTGAGCAGTTCTTC.

The chain links TRBV7-9 to TRBJ2-4; a weak D match, TRBD1 (6 bases). Germline CDR1 reads SEHNR; CDR2 reads FQNEAQ (reference sequence). CDR3 size: 16 residues. Trimming removed 5 bases at V and 1 base at J, with 15 bases between. CDR3 protein: CASSPGQWGAKNIQYF. The DNA for the CDR3 is TGTGCCAGCAGCCCTGGACAGTGGGGGGCCAAAAACATTCAGTACTTC.

This sequence joins TRBV4-1 and TRBJ2-1; D may be TRBD1 (6 bases). This CDR3 contains 16 residues. In germline, CDR1 is MGHRA, CDR2 YSYEKL. V dropped 4 bases and J dropped 4 bases, with 17 bases sitting between them. The CDR3 DNA reads TGCGCCAGCAGCCCCAATGGGAACAGGGCTTACAATGAGCAGTTCTTC. Translated, it gives CASSPNGNRAYNEQFF.

This sequence joins TRBV10-1 and TRBJ2-2; 7 positions agree with TRBD1. Germline lookup yields CDR1 WNHNN and CDR2 SYGVQD (reference sequence). This CDR3 is built from 16 residues. V shed 6 bases, J shed 6 bases, and the junction held 13 bases outside the gene matches. CDR3 DNA: TGCGCCAGCAGCGAACTTGGACAGGACGATCCCGGGGAGCTGTTTTTT. Protein sequence: CASSELGQDDPGELFF.

CDR3 bases: TGTGCCAGCAGCTTGGGTGGGGCAGGATTGAACACTGAAGCTTTCTTT. It is translated as CASSLGGAGLNTEAFF. The rearrangement joins TRBV5-6 to TRBJ1-1, with TRBD1 as a possible D gene (5 bases). The CDR3 sequence is 16 residues long. The germline V gene has CDR1 SGHDT and CDR2 YYEEEE. V lost 0 bases and J 0 bases, leaving 12 bases between the germline ends.

The J gene is TRBJ2-7, the V gene TRBV30; D is perhaps TRBD2 (5 bases). Germline V gene lookup returns CDR1 GTSNPN and CDR2 SVGIG (reference sequence). V shed 3 bases and J shed 3 bases, with 12 bases lying between them. This CDR3 has 13 amino acids. The CDR3 nucleotides are TGTGCCTGGAGCCTTGTCGGGATCTACGAGCAGTACGTC. Protein sequence: CAWSLVGIYEQYV.

This clone showed up just once. The chain uses TRBV19 and TRBJ2-3; 7 bases agree with TRBD1. Germline CDR1 is LNHDA and CDR2 is SQIVND (reference sequence). This CDR3 has 16 amino acids. The junction had 4 bases not matched to a gene; V was cut back by 1 base and J by 0 bases. This CDR3 reads CASSIVGQTSTDTQYF. In DNA form, the CDR3 reads TGTGCCAGTAGTATAGTGGGACAGACTAGCACAGATACGCAGTATTTT.

The chain couples TRBV7-8 to TRBJ1-2; weak D call: TRBD1 (6 bases). V lost 0 bases, J lost 7 bases, and 12 bases lay in between. This CDR3 has 14 residues. Per the germline V gene, CDR1 is SGHVS and CDR2 is FQNEAQ. CDR3 amino acids: CASSLAVEGGGYTF. CDR3 coding DNA: TGTGCCAGCAGCTTAGCGGTGGAGGGGGGTGGCTACACCTTC.

This rearrangement joins TRBV9 to TRBJ1-2, with a tentative D call TRBD1 (5 bases). The CDR3 extends over 13 amino acids. Trimming pared 2 bases from V and 8 bases from J, leaving 13 bases between. CDR1 and CDR2 from the germline V gene are SGDLS and YYNGEE. For the CDR3, the DNA is TGTGCCAGCAGCGTCCTCAGGGAGGGGGGCTACACCTTC. It translates to CASSVLREGGYTF.

The chain has TRBV27 and TRBJ1-6, with 9 bases lining up with TRBD1. This CDR3 is built from 14 residues. Germline CDR1 and CDR2: MNHEY and SMNVEV (reference sequence). The J segment lost 7 bases and the V segment lost 7 bases, leaving 5 bases of the junction unmatched. In DNA, the CDR3 is TGTGCCAGCACCAAGACAGGGGGGAATTCACCCCTCCACTTT. This encodes CASTKTGGNSPLHF.

The chain carries TRBV18 and TRBJ1-5; D gene unclear. The CDR3 contains 17 residues. The germline CDR1 and CDR2 sequences are KGHSH and LQKENI. V was cut by 4 bases and J by 4 bases, with 20 bases left in between. DNA of the CDR3: TGTGCCAGCTCACTTTGGCCCACCTTCGGCTCTAATCAGCCCCAGCATTTT. Encoded protein: CASSLWPTFGSNQPQHF.

This chain uses TRBV9 with TRBJ2-5, with TRBD2 matching 8 bases. This CDR3 comprises 16 residues. V gave up 0 bases and J gave up 5 bases; unmatched junction bases: 9. Germline CDR1 reads SGDLS; CDR2 reads YYNGEE. The CDR3 DNA reads as TGTGCCAGCAGCGTAGGCGGGCTAGCGGGTAGGGAGACCCAGTACTTC. Translated, it gives CASSVGGLAGRETQYF.